The present TCR beta chain was sequenced within a study of OX40 agonist ivuxolimab in advanced cancers. Produced via immunoSEQ multiplex PCR; TCRdb's table is partial and in-frame only. In the table there are around 39,000 clones, 88% of which are singletons. V lost 0 bases and J lost 3; bases outside the gene matches: 15. This CDR3 is 19 amino acids long. From germline, CDR1 is GTSNPN and CDR2 SVGIG (reference sequence). The source was CD4+ or CD8+ T cells sorted from blood, collected in a trial of the OX40 agonist ivuxolimab. The sequence was obtained from an adult with an advanced solid tumor such as melanoma, head and neck, liver or kidney cancer. The chain couples TRBV30 to TRBJ1-4; 8 bases line up with TRBD1. The CDR3 spells CAWSVWFSGGGQANEKLFF. CDR3 coding DNA: TGTGCCTGGAGTGTATGGTTCTCAGGGGGCGGTCAAGCTAATGAAAAACTGTTTTTT.